What follows are 2 T cell receptor beta chains derived from one specimen sequenced in a study of CD8+CD57+ T cells in acquired aplastic anemia. Both TCR beta VDJ combination and CDR3 sequence profiling were carried out. Genomic DNA was the template for this profiling. One entry per CDR3 protein, called by TCRdb with MiXCR from the reads. The table includes about 160,000 distinct CDR3 sequences, approximately 44% detected once. Selection for sequencing was limited to patients who had shown CD8+CD57+ cell expansion by flow cytometry. Specimen: sorted CD4+, CD8+, or CD8+CD57+ T cells (not recorded which) from PBMCs. These receptors were obtained from a human donor with aplastic anemia.

The chain combines TRBV11-2 with TRBJ2-5; 10 bases map to TRBD2. The CDR3 covers 13 residues. J lost 6 bases, V lost 6 bases, and 4 bases had no gene match. Germline loops: CDR1 SGHAT, CDR2 FQNNGV. The CDR3 sequence is CASSGLAVQTQYF. In nucleotides, the CDR3 is TGTGCCAGCAGTGGACTAGCGGTTCAGACCCAGTACTTC. Drawing the rest from reference TRBV11-2 and TRBJ2-5, the complete variable domain is EAGVAQSPRYKIIEKRQSVAFWCNPISGHATLYWYQQILGQGPKLLIQFQNNGVVDDSQLPKDRFSAERLKGVDSTLKIQPAKLEDSAVYLCASSGLAVQTQYFGPGTRLLVL.

As for this clonotype: A much more abundant neighbour one base away suggests this may be a read error. The J gene is TRBJ1-5, the V gene TRBV24-1, with TRBD1 identical over 8 bases. There are 14 residues in the CDR3. Germline V lookup: CDR1 KGHDR, CDR2 SFDVKD. The V and J ends lost 6 bases and 7 bases, in that order; junction bases with no gene match: 7. In nucleotides, the CDR3 is TGTGCCACCAGTCCTGACAGGGGAGGGCAGCCCCAGCATTTT. This sequence encodes CATSPDRGGQPQHF.